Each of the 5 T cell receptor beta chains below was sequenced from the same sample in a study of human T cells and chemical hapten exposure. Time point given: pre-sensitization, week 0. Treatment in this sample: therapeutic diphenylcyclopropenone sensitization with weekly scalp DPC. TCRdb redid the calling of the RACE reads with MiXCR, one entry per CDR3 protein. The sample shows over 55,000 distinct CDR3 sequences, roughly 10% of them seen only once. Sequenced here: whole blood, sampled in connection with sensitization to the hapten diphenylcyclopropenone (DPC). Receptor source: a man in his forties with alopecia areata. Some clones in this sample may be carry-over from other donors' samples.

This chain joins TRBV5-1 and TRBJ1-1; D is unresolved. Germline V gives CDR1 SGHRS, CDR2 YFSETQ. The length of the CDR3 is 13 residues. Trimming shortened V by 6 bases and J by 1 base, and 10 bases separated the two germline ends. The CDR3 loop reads CASKIGPNTEAFF. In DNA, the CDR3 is TGCGCCAGCAAAATCGGACCGAACACTGAAGCTTTCTTT.

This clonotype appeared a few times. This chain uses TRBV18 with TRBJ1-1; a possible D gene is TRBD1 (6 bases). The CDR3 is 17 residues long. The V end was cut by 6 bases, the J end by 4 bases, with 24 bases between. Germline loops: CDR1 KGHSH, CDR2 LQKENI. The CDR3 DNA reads TGTGCCAGCTCTTCCAAACCGCCAGGGGCCCTGGGCACTGAAGCTTTCTTT. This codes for CASSSKPPGALGTEAFF.

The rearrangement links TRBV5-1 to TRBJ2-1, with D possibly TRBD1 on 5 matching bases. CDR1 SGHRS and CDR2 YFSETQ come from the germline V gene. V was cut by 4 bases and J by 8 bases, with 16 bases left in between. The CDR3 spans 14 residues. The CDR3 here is CASSARQRGDEQFF. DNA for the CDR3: TGCGCCAGCAGCGCCCGACAGAGAGGCGATGAGCAGTTCTTC.

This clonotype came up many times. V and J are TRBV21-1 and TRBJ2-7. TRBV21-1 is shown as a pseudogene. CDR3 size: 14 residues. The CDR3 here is CASSIERGAHEQYF. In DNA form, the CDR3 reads TGTGCCAGCAGCATAGAGAGAGGAGCGCACGAGCAGTACTTC.

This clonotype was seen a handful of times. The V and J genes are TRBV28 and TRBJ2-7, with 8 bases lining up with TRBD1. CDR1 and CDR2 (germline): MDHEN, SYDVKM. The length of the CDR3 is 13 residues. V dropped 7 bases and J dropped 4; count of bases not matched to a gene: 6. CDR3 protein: CASNGQGVYEQYF. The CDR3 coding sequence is TGTGCCAGCAACGGACAGGGAGTTTACGAGCAGTACTTC. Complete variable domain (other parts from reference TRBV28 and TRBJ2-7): DVKVTQSSRYLVKRTGEKVFLECVQDMDHENMFWYRQDPGLGLRLIYFSYDVKMKEKGDIPEGYSVSREKKERFSLILESASTNQTSMYLCASNGQGVYEQYFGPGTRLTVT.